The TCR beta chain under discussion was sequenced for a study of blood T cell repertoires in COVID-19. Across the study: Sites in the United States, Italy and Spain provided acute and convalescent COVID-19 samples. PBMCs, B-cell-depleted T cells, or T cells provided the cDNA or gDNA that made up the material.

The repertoire was sequenced with immunoSEQ multiplex PCR; TCRdb's copy has only in-frame clones and lacks some. This table holds 95,000 to 120,000 clones, roughly 80% found once. This CDR3 comprises 11 residues. V shed 5 bases and J shed 5 bases, with 5 bases lying between them. CDR1 and CDR2 from the germline V gene are LNHNV and YYDKDF (reference sequence). The V call is TRBV15, the J call TRBJ2-3, with D uncertain. The origin of this receptor is a woman in her 40s with acute or convalescent COVID-19. The sequencing sample was made of peripheral blood. The CDR3 region is CATSWRDTQYF. As DNA, the CDR3 is TGTGCCACCAGCTGGAGAGATACGCAGTATTTT.